These 19 T cell receptor beta chains came from one sample sequenced in a study of identifying expanded T cells in peripheral blood. The protocol was immunoSEQ multiplex PCR, while the TCRdb copy is restricted to in-frame clones and leaves out a portion. The repertoire holds about 110,000 clones, 88% seen once, with approximately 8% in the top ten. The sample comprised blood. These TCRs come from a person aged 18-69 years in good health.

This chain connects TRBV4-3 to TRBJ2-5, with 7 positions matching TRBD2. Germline values: CDR1 LGHNA, CDR2 YSLEER. V shed 4 bases and J 4 bases; nucleotides not matched to a gene: 3. CDR3 length equals 13 residues. DNA of the CDR3: TGCGCCAGCAGCCCCTCGGGGGGAGAGACCCAGTACTTC. Protein: CASSPSGGETQYF.

The chain joins TRBV7-2 to TRBJ2-3; no reliable D call. Germline V gene data show CDR1 as SGHTA and CDR2 as FQGNSA. The ends were cut back, 2 bases at V and 1 base at J, with 10 bases in the middle. There are 15 residues in the CDR3. DNA for the CDR3: TGTGCCAGCAGCTTATTGACCCCCGGCACAGATACGCAGTATTTT. This codes for CASSLLTPGTDTQYF.

This rearrangement joins TRBV27 to TRBJ2-3, with D tentatively TRBD2 (5 bases). Between the trimmed V and J ends, which lost 5 bases and 2 bases, there was a span of 14 bases. The germline CDR1 and CDR2 sequences are MNHEY and SMNVEV (reference sequence). This CDR3 region has 15 residues. The CDR3 reads CASSRGLGNTDTQYF. The CDR3 nucleotides are TGTGCCAGCAGTCGCGGACTGGGAAACACAGATACGCAGTATTTT.

As DNA, the CDR3 is TGCACCAGCAGCCAAGCTAGGTTTTACGGCTACACCTTC. Amino acid sequence: CTSSQARFYGYTF. The rearrangement uses TRBV1 and TRBJ1-2. TRBV1 is shown as a pseudogene. The CDR3 extends over 13 amino acids.

The chain joins TRBV19 to TRBJ1-2; weak D call: TRBD1 (5 bases). V dropped 7 bases and J dropped 8 bases, with 17 bases sitting between them. Germline V gene data show CDR1 as LNHDA and CDR2 as SQIVND (reference sequence). The CDR3 runs 13 residues. DNA of the CDR3: TGTGCCAGTACCCTCGGGGGGGTAAGAGGCTACACCTTC. Residues: CASTLGGVRGYTF.

V and J are TRBV5-1 and TRBJ2-2, with D tentatively TRBD1 or TRBD2 (6 bases each). Trimming cost V 7 bases and J 0 bases, with 10 bases left between them. The germline V gene has CDR1 SGHRS and CDR2 YFSETQ. The CDR3 is 14 amino acids. The CDR3 DNA sequence: TGCGCCAGCGCCGGGGGCGCGAACACCGGGGAGCTGTTTTTT. Translated: CASAGGANTGELFF.

This chain uses TRBV7-2 with TRBJ2-3; TRBD2 might be the D (5 bases). V lost 5 bases and J lost 1, with 10 bases in between. Germline CDR1 is SGHTA and CDR2 is FQGNSA. The CDR3 has 14 amino acids. For the CDR3, the DNA is TGTGCCAGCAGCATACTAGGCGGCACAGATACGCAGTATTTT. Its protein product is CASSILGGTDTQYF. The full variable domain, in which reference TRBV7-2 and TRBJ2-3 provide the parts outside the CDR3, is GAGVSQSPSNKVTEKGKDVELRCDPISGHTALYWYRQSLGQGLEFLIYFQGNSAPDKSGLPSDRFSAERTGGSVSTLTIQRTQQEDSAVYLCASSILGGTDTQYFGPGTRLTVL.

The chain combines TRBV18 with TRBJ2-7; 7 bases are a match to TRBD1. The CDR3 length is 16 residues. V shed 0 bases and J 5 bases; nucleotides not matched to a gene: 10. In germline, CDR1 is KGHSH, CDR2 LQKENI. The CDR3 protein is CASSPPNGQVYHEQYF. CDR3 nucleotides: TGTGCCAGCTCACCACCGAACGGACAGGTCTACCACGAGCAGTACTTC.

V usage is TRBV7-3 and J usage is TRBJ1-3, with no clear D. The germline CDR1 and CDR2 sequences are SGHTA and FQGTGA. Between the trimmed V and J ends, which lost 1 base and 4 bases, there was a span of 8 bases. This CDR3 contains 14 residues. This chain's CDR3 is CASSLSGQGNTIYF. The CDR3 DNA follows: TGTGCCAGCAGCTTAAGTGGTCAGGGAAACACCATATATTTT.

Regarding this clone: At one boundary the junction diverges from the germline segment, which might be a read error. The chain is built from TRBV27 and TRBJ2-1; 7 bases line up with TRBD2. Germline V lookup: CDR1 MNHEY, CDR2 SMNVEV (reference sequence). The CDR3 is 19 amino acids. The chain's CDR3 is CASRLFPLLLRESNNEQFF. DNA for the CDR3: TGTGCCAGCAGATTATTTCCCCTCCTTTTGCGGGAGAGCAACAATGAGCAGTTCTTC.

This sequence joins TRBV7-2 and TRBJ2-2; 8 bases align to TRBD1. Germline V gene lookup returns CDR1 SGHTA and CDR2 FQGNSA. The CDR3 sequence is 17 residues long. V was clipped by 3 bases and J by 0 bases; unmatched bases: 6. CDR3 protein: CASSFQGAMANTGELFF. In DNA, the CDR3 is TGTGCCAGCAGCTTTCAGGGGGCTATGGCGAACACCGGGGAGCTGTTTTTT.

This rearrangement joins TRBV9 to TRBJ1-1; D call uncertain. The CDR3 spans 13 residues. The ends were cut back, 7 bases at V and 1 base at J, with 11 bases in the middle. CDR1 is SGDLS, CDR2 YYNGEE, per germline. CDR3 DNA: TGTGCCAGCCGATCAGGACCGAACACTGAAGCTTTCTTT. The encoded protein is CASRSGPNTEAFF. Together with reference TRBV9 and TRBJ1-1, the CDR3 gives the full variable domain: DSGVTQTPKHLITATGQRVTLRCSPRSGDLSVYWYQQSLDQGLQFLIQYYNGEERAKGNILERFSAQQFPDLHSELNLSSLELGDSALYFCASRSGPNTEAFFGQGTRLTVV.

The rearrangement joins TRBV6-4 to TRBJ2-1; 7 nucleotides line up with TRBD1. This CDR3 has 14 residues. CDR1 is MRHNA and CDR2 is SNTAGT in the germline V gene. Unmatched junction bases numbered 9, after V lost 0 bases and J lost 13 bases. The DNA for the CDR3 is TGTGCCAGCAGTGACTCGATCCGGGACAGTCGCCAGTTCTTC. Translation: CASSDSIRDSRQFF.

V gene TRBV7-2 combines with J gene TRBJ1-2; the match to TRBD1 covers 7 bases. Trimming took 2 bases from V and 8 from J; bases not matched to a gene: 8. This CDR3 spans 14 amino acids. Germline V gene data show CDR1 as SGHTA and CDR2 as FQGNSA. The CDR3 protein is CASSLPDRAGGYTF. The CDR3, as DNA: TGTGCCAGCAGCTTACCCGACAGGGCGGGGGGCTACACCTTC.

The chain combines TRBV7-9 with TRBJ2-3; 9 bases agree with TRBD2. Germline trimming cut 5 bases from V and 2 bases from J; bases unmatched to any gene: 5. This CDR3 is 15 amino acids long. Per germline, CDR1 SEHNR and CDR2 FQNEAQ (reference sequence). The CDR3 DNA reads TGTGCCAGCAGCGATAGCGGGAGTGTCACAGATACGCAGTATTTT. It encodes CASSDSGSVTDTQYF.

The rearrangement links TRBV2 to TRBJ1-1, with TRBD1 matching over 9 bases. This CDR3 has 15 amino acids. CDR1 and CDR2 from the germline V gene are SNHLY and FYNNEI. Unmatched junction bases numbered 8, after V lost 8 bases and J lost 1 base. CDR3 region: CASRDRGFRNTEAFF. CDR3 bases: TGTGCCAGCCGAGACAGGGGGTTTAGGAACACTGAAGCTTTCTTT.

The chain combines TRBV4-1 with TRBJ2-3; D not resolved. The CDR3 runs 16 residues. Looked up from germline, CDR1 is MGHRA and CDR2 is YSYEKL. Trimming stripped 1 base from V and 2 bases from J, with 13 bases between. CDR3 sequence: CASSQVNLVYTDTQYF. CDR3 nucleotide sequence: TGCGCCAGCAGCCAAGTGAATCTCGTTTACACAGATACGCAGTATTTT.

This chain joins TRBV7-8 and TRBJ2-1, with unresolved D. CDR3 length equals 13 residues. Per germline, CDR1 SGHVS and CDR2 FQNEAQ. The germline V and J ends were trimmed by 0 bases and 8 bases, with 8 bases remaining between them. This CDR3 reads CASSLAGMDEQFF. The CDR3 DNA reads as TGTGCCAGCAGCTTAGCGGGAATGGATGAGCAGTTCTTC.

The chain combines TRBV30 with TRBJ1-1; unclear D gene. V lost 3 bases and J lost 7, with 12 bases in between. Germline V gene data show CDR1 as GTSNPN and CDR2 as SVGIG (reference sequence). This CDR3 has 12 amino acids. CDR3 coding DNA: TGTGCCTGGAGCACTAGTTCTGTTGAAGCTTTCTTT. This codes for CAWSTSSVEAFF. Full variable domain (remainder filled in from reference TRBV30 and TRBJ1-1): SQTIHQWPATLVQPVGSPLSLECTVEGTSNPNLYWYRQAAGRGLQLLFYSVGIGQISSEVPQNLSASRPQDRQFILSSKKLLLSDSGFYLCAWSTSSVEAFFGQGTRLTVV.